This passage covers 28 T cell receptor beta chains from one sample sequenced in a study of T-cell memory formation after mild COVID-19 (dated by TCRdb to about 2021). The method was 5' RACE. Instrument on record: Illumina NovaSeq 6000. TCRdb reanalyzed the raw reads on its own, using fastp at Q25 for trimming and MiXCR for clone calling, and kept in-frame beta chains. Entries are consolidated by CDR3 protein sequence, retaining the most common genes and DNA. In this sample the table shows 450,000 to 700,000 distinct CDR3 sequences, under 20% of which occur a single time. The top ten constitute around 12% of the sample. Sequencing was done on a sample of PBMCs or a T cell subset sorted from them (not recorded which). All receptors come from an adult woman who had mild COVID-19 (a few samples of this study predate the infection). The sample titles of this study are shuffled in the database, so cell type and time point are left out; the donor was told from shared clones.

The V call is TRBV9, the J call TRBJ2-1, with D tentatively TRBD1 or TRBD2 (6 bases each). Between the trimmed V and J ends, which lost 3 bases and 6 bases, there was a span of 25 bases. Germline V gene sequence: CDR1 SGDLS, CDR2 YYNGEE. The CDR3 consists of 18 residues. Here the CDR3 DNA reads TGTGCCAGCAGCGCCACCCGGGGGCTGACGGCTTATACCAATGAGCAGTTCTTC. This codes for CASSATRGLTAYTNEQFF. The full variable domain, its missing parts supplied by reference TRBV9 and TRBJ2-1, is DSGVTQTPKHLITATGQRVTLRCSPRSGDLSVYWYQQSLDQGLQFLIQYYNGEERAKGNILERFSAQQFPDLHSELNLSSLELGDSALYFCASSATRGLTAYTNEQFFGPGTRLTVL.

The rearrangement links TRBV10-3 to TRBJ1-6; possibly TRBD1 for D (6 bases). Germline CDR1 and CDR2: ENHRY and SYGVKD. This CDR3 has 14 amino acids. V lost 3 bases, J lost 14 bases, and 17 bases lay in between. CDR3 sequence (DNA): TGTGCCATCAGTGATGAGGGGGTATCGGTCACCCTCCACTTT. Translating gives CAISDEGVSVTLHF.

This clonotype was seen a few times. In DNA form, the CDR3 reads TGCAGTGCTACCCGCCGAGCTGTATACGAGCAGTACTTC. It yields the protein CSATRRAVYEQYF. This chain connects TRBV20-1 to TRBJ2-7, with D hard to call. CDR3 length: 13 amino acids. V gave up 4 bases and J gave up 4 bases, with 14 bases separating them. Germline V gene sequence: CDR1 DFQATT, CDR2 SNEGSKA (reference sequence).

This clonotype was detected a few times. CDR3 protein: CSANDQGASYEQYF. The CDR3 DNA reads as TGCAGTGCTAACGACCAGGGGGCCTCCTACGAGCAGTACTTC. This sequence joins TRBV20-1 and TRBJ2-7, with TRBD1 matching over 8 bases. The CDR3 spans 14 residues. CDR1 DFQATT and CDR2 SNEGSKA come from the germline V gene (reference sequence). The trim removed 4 bases at V and 0 bases at J, leaving 5 bases unmatched.

Written as DNA, the CDR3 is TGTGCCAGCAGTTTATATACTAGCGGAGAGGGCACAGATACGCAGTATTTT. This translates into CASSLYTSGEGTDTQYF. This rearrangement joins TRBV6-2 or TRBV6-3 to TRBJ2-3; 8 bases agree with TRBD2. This CDR3 is built from 17 residues. The V gene's germline CDR1 is MNHEY and CDR2 SVGEGT. The ends lost 4 bases at V and 1 base at J; junction bases unmatched: 10.

This clonotype came up a few times. The chain joins TRBV5-4 to TRBJ2-3; D gene ambiguous. Germline-derived CDR1 and CDR2 are SGHNT and YYREEE (reference sequence). V was shortened by 0 bases and J by 11 bases, with 10 bases between the two germline ends. This CDR3 comprises 12 residues. DNA for the CDR3: TGTGCCAGCAGCTTGGGGGTGGAGAAGCAGTATTTT. It translates to CASSLGVEKQYF.

This clonotype was detected a few times. The chain combines TRBV3-1 with TRBJ2-1; D possibly corresponds to TRBD2 (5 bases). CDR1 and CDR2 from the germline V gene are LGHDT and YNNKEL (reference sequence). Trimming cost V 1 base and J 6 bases, with 16 bases left between them. This CDR3 spans 16 amino acids. DNA for the CDR3: TGTGCCAGCAGCCAAGTGATGGTTGCGGGCGGCAATGAGCAGTTCTTC. Encoded protein: CASSQVMVAGGNEQFF.

The genes are TRBV11-3 and TRBJ2-7; D is possibly TRBD2 (5 bases). Trimming stripped 4 bases from V and 5 bases from J, with 15 bases between. The CDR3 is 14 amino acids. Germline assignment: CDR1 SGHNT and CDR2 YENEEA. The CDR3 DNA is TGTGCCAGCAGCTCATCCGGGAACCCAGACGAGCAGTACTTC. The encoded protein is CASSSSGNPDEQYF.

The rearrangement links TRBV7-9 to TRBJ2-1; possibly TRBD1 or TRBD2 for D (5 bases each). Germline CDR1 is SEHNR and CDR2 is FQNEAQ (reference sequence). The CDR3 loop spans 16 amino acids. V was pared by 2 bases and J by 4 bases, with 15 bases between. CDR3 residues: CASSLYGGAMYNEQFF. Written as DNA, the CDR3 is TGTGCCAGCAGCTTATATGGGGGAGCAATGTACAATGAGCAGTTCTTC.

The chain uses TRBV3-1 and TRBJ2-4, with D unresolved. Trimming took off 4 bases at V and 4 bases at J, with 14 bases between the two ends. The CDR3 is 15 residues long. Germline CDR1 and CDR2: LGHDT and YNNKEL (reference sequence). CDR3 region: CASSLGPLVKNIQYF. CDR3 DNA: TGTGCCAGCAGCCTCGGACCCCTTGTAAAAAACATTCAGTACTTC. Filled out from reference TRBV3-1 and TRBJ2-4, the complete variable domain reads DTAVSQTPKYLVTQMGNDKSIKCEQNLGHDTMYWYKQDSKKFLKIMFSYNNKELIINETVPNRFSPKSPDKAHLNLHINSLELGDSAVYFCASSLGPLVKNIQYFGAGTRLSVL.

In its sample, this clonotype was seen a few times. V gene TRBV5-1 combines with J gene TRBJ2-1; 7 bases line up with TRBD1. The CDR3 runs 15 residues. Germline CDR1 reads SGHRS; CDR2 reads YFSETQ. The J segment lost 6 bases and the V segment lost 4 bases, leaving 10 bases of the junction unmatched. The CDR3 loop reads CASSATGTLSNEQFF. The DNA of the CDR3 is TGCGCCAGCAGCGCGACAGGGACGCTAAGCAATGAGCAGTTCTTC.

This clonotype was seen a handful of times. The chain carries TRBV6-6 and TRBJ1-1; D is ambiguous. Trimming cost V 4 bases and J 3 bases, with 18 bases left between them. Germline CDR1 is MNHNY and CDR2 is SVGAGI (reference sequence). The CDR3 runs 16 residues. The CDR3 nucleotides are TGTGCCAGCAGTTTCGGACTCTCCGCTGGGTACACTGAAGCTTTCTTT. Its protein product is CASSFGLSAGYTEAFF.

The chain has TRBV21-1 and TRBJ2-7; no check of the table's D call, TRBD2, against the DNA was made. TRBV21-1 is annotated as a pseudogene. The CDR3 consists of 13 residues. The CDR3 bases are TGTGCCAGCAGCAAAGGGCTAGCGGGAGCCCCTTACTTC. Its translation: CASSKGLAGAPYF.

At least ten counts were recorded for this clonotype. V and J are TRBV5-1 and TRBJ2-7, with D possibly matching TRBD1 (5 bases). This CDR3 region has 13 residues. The germline gives CDR1 SGHRS, CDR2 YFSETQ. The ends were cut back, 3 bases at V and 3 bases at J, with 10 bases in the middle. The CDR3, as DNA: TGCGCCAGCAGCTCAAAAGACAGCTACGAGCAGTACTTC. Translating it yields CASSSKDSYEQYF.

The chain carries TRBV19 and TRBJ1-2; a possible D gene is TRBD1 (5 bases). CDR3 length: 15 amino acids. The V gene's germline CDR1 is LNHDA and CDR2 SQIVND (reference sequence). V lost 7 bases and J lost 4, with 19 bases in between. Here the CDR3 DNA reads TGTGCCAGTACCCCCAACCCGGGGGTTGGCTATGGCTACACCTTC. Translation gives CASTPNPGVGYGYTF. Based on the CDR3 plus reference TRBV19 and TRBJ1-2, the full variable domain is DGGITQSPKYLFRKEGQNVTLSCEQNLNHDAMYWYRQDPGQGLRLIYYSQIVNDFQKGDIAEGYSVSREKKESFPLTVTSAQKNPTAFYLCASTPNPGVGYGYTFGSGTRLTVV.

This clonotype was found many times. The chain employs TRBV5-1 and TRBJ2-2; TRBD1 is a possible D gene (5 bases). This CDR3 spans 18 amino acids. Germline V gene sequence: CDR1 SGHRS, CDR2 YFSETQ. V lost 0 bases and J 6 bases, leaving 21 bases between the germline ends. This chain's CDR3 is CASSLGEPTGKVPGELFF. The CDR3 nucleotides read TGCGCCAGCAGCTTGGGGGAACCCACAGGAAAGGTCCCCGGGGAGCTGTTTTTT.

This clonotype has only a few counts. CDR3 nucleotides: TGTGCCAGCAGCCAAGATAAAGGATCATTGGCAGGGGAGGAAGATACGCAGTATTTT. It is translated as CASSQDKGSLAGEEDTQYF. The gene calls are TRBV3-1 and TRBJ2-3; perhaps D is TRBD1 or TRBD2 (6 bases each). V lost 0 bases, J lost 5 bases, and 24 bases lay in between. CDR1 LGHDT and CDR2 YNNKEL come from the germline V gene (reference sequence). This CDR3 is built from 19 residues.

This clonotype was found a few times. The CDR3 DNA sequence: TGTGCCAGCAGTGAAGAGTCGGGTGCCTATGGCTACACCTTC. Translation: CASSEESGAYGYTF. The genes are TRBV2 and TRBJ1-2; D is unresolved. V gave up 1 base and J gave up 4 bases, with 10 bases separating them. Germline assignment: CDR1 SNHLY and CDR2 FYNNEI. The CDR3 is made up of 14 amino acids.

V and J are TRBV11-2 and TRBJ2-1; the match to TRBD2 covers 8 bases. The CDR3 is 16 residues long. Germline CDR1 and CDR2: SGHAT and FQNNGV. Trimming took 0 bases from V and 7 from J; bases not matched to a gene: 8. The CDR3 spells CASSLERGGGMNEQFF. The CDR3 region has the DNA TGTGCCAGCAGCTTAGAGCGGGGCGGGGGGATGAATGAGCAGTTCTTC.

This rearrangement joins TRBV6-2 or TRBV6-3 to TRBJ2-7, with D uncertain. Trimming removed 2 bases from V and 0 bases from J, with 11 bases in between. In germline, CDR1 is MNHEY, CDR2 SVGEGT. CDR3 length: 15 residues. CDR3 protein: CASSYPGTYSYEQYF. The CDR3 nucleotides are TGTGCCAGCAGTTACCCCGGAACCTACTCCTACGAGCAGTACTTC.

This clonotype turned up a few times. The rearrangement uses TRBV7-9 and TRBJ2-5, with TRBD2 matching over 10 bases. V lost 5 bases and J lost 2; bases outside the gene matches: 5. Germline assignment: CDR1 SEHNR and CDR2 FQNEAQ (reference sequence). CDR3 size: 15 residues. CDR3 in amino acids: CASSPKTSGQETQYF. The CDR3 nucleotides are TGTGCCAGCAGCCCCAAGACTAGCGGGCAAGAGACCCAGTACTTC.

The V gene is TRBV5-5, the J gene TRBJ1-4, with TRBD1 as a possible D gene (5 bases). The ends were cut back, 0 bases at V and 7 bases at J, with 13 bases in the middle. CDR1 is SGHKS and CDR2 is YYEKEE in the germline V gene (reference sequence). There are 15 residues in the CDR3. The CDR3 protein is CASSLAGLSLEKLFF. The CDR3 coding sequence is TGTGCCAGCAGCTTGGCAGGGCTCTCCCTTGAAAAACTGTTTTTT.

This clonotype has just a few counts. The rearrangement links TRBV18 to TRBJ2-5, with TRBD1 matching 7 bases. Trimming removed 2 bases from V and 2 bases from J; junction bases left unmatched: 8. The CDR3 is 16 residues long. Germline V CDR1 and CDR2: KGHSH, LQKENI. The CDR3 here is CASSPRTGRGQETQYF. The CDR3 DNA follows: TGTGCCAGCTCACCAAGGACAGGTCGCGGGCAAGAGACCCAGTACTTC.

The chain is built from TRBV19 and TRBJ1-6; possibly TRBD1 for D (5 bases). The CDR3 is 13 residues long. V lost 5 bases, J lost 8 bases, and 10 bases lay in between. Germline values: CDR1 LNHDA, CDR2 SQIVND (reference sequence). CDR3 DNA sequence: TGTGCCAGTAGTTCGGGGACCCATTCACCCCTCCACTTT. This translates into CASSSGTHSPLHF.

J is TRBJ2-1 and V is TRBV6-5; 7 bases are shared with TRBD2. Germline CDR1 MNHEY, CDR2 SVGAGI. The CDR3 has 15 amino acids. Trimming at V came to 0 bases and at J to 5 bases, leaving 4 bases not matched to a gene. The DNA for the CDR3 is TGTGCCAGCAGTTACTCGCCGGGGGGACACAATGAGCAGTTCTTC. It specifies CASSYSPGGHNEQFF.

This clonotype was recorded at least ten times. The chain employs TRBV7-3 and TRBJ2-1; 9 bases map to TRBD2. The CDR3 extends over 16 amino acids. Germline values: CDR1 SGHTA, CDR2 FQGTGA. V lost 5 bases, J lost 4 bases, and 9 bases stayed unmatched. The chain's CDR3 is CASSPLGTSQYNEQFF. The DNA for the CDR3 is TGTGCCAGCAGCCCCCTCGGGACTAGCCAATACAATGAGCAGTTCTTC. Using reference TRBV7-3 and TRBJ2-1 for the parts outside the CDR3, the full variable domain is GAGVSQTPSNKVTEKGKYVELRCDPISGHTALYWYRQSLGQGPEFLIYFQGTGAADDSGLPNDRFFAVRPEGSVSTLKIQRTERGDSAVYLCASSPLGTSQYNEQFFGPGTRLTVL.

This clonotype was counted only a few times. The V call is TRBV9, the J call TRBJ2-1; tentatively, D is TRBD2 (6 bases). CDR3 size: 15 residues. Per germline, CDR1 SGDLS and CDR2 YYNGEE. Trimming left V 0 bases short and J 4 bases short, with 11 bases between. The CDR3 loop is CASSVEVGGYNEQFF. The CDR3 nucleotides are TGTGCCAGCAGCGTAGAGGTCGGGGGTTACAATGAGCAGTTCTTC. The full variable domain, completed using reference TRBV9 and TRBJ2-1, is DSGVTQTPKHLITATGQRVTLRCSPRSGDLSVYWYQQSLDQGLQFLIQYYNGEERAKGNILERFSAQQFPDLHSELNLSSLELGDSALYFCASSVEVGGYNEQFFGPGTRLTVL.

J is TRBJ1-1 and V is TRBV5-1; no reliable D call. Per germline, CDR1 SGHRS and CDR2 YFSETQ. V dropped 0 bases and J dropped 4 bases, with 10 bases sitting between them. The CDR3 runs 14 residues. CDR3 bases: TGCGCCAGCAGCTTGGAAGGGCCCCTCACTGAAGCTTTCTTT. Amino acids: CASSLEGPLTEAFF.